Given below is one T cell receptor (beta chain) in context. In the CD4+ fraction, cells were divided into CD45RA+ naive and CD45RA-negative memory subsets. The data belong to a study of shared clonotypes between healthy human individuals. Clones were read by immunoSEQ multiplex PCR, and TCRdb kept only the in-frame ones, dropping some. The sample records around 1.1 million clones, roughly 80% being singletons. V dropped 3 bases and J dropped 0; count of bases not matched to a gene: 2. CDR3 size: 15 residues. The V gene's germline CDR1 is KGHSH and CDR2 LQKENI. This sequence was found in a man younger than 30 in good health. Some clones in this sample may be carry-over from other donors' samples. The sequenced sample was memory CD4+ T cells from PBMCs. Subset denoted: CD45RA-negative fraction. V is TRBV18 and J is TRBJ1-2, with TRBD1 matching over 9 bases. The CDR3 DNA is TGTGCCAGCTCACCGCGACAGGGGGCTAACTATGGCTACACCTTC. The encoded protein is CASSPRQGANYGYTF. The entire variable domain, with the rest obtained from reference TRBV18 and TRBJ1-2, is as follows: NAGVMQNPRHLVRRRGQEARLRCSPMKGHSHVYWYRQLPEEGLKFMVYLQKENIIDESGMPKERFSAEFPKEGPSILRIQQVVRGDSAAYFCASSPRQGANYGYTFGSGTRLTVV.